This TCR beta chain was profiled in a study of memory CD4+ T cells and cytomegalovirus serostatus. CDR3 length: 15 amino acids. J was trimmed by 6 bases and V by 4 bases; bases with no gene match: 8. Germline CDR1 MDHEN, CDR2 SYDVKM. The sort gate was single viable CD3+CD4+CD8-CD45RO+ cells for memory CD4+ T cells. Donors' CMV status reflects serum IgG against pp150, pp28, p38, p52. After thawing, CD4+ T cells were positively selected. In the study's own analysis: After removing out-of-frame reads, approximately 2 million distinct TCRbeta sequences remained. Assay: immunoSEQ multiplex PCR; the TCRdb copy retains only in-frame clones and omits some. V and J calls and clone size come straight from that table; D and trimming were deduced from the DNA. The table records 50,000 to 65,000 clones, 60% to 80% of them present only once.

The receptor was isolated from an adult in good health and CMV-seronegative. The rearrangement links TRBV28 to TRBJ1-5, with 8 bases that match TRBD1. The sequenced sample was memory CD4+ T cells from blood. The chain's CDR3 is CASSSSDRESQPQHF. The CDR3 DNA reads TGTGCCAGCAGTTCCTCGGACAGGGAGAGTCAGCCCCAGCATTTT.